This T cell receptor beta chain was observed in a study of T cells after yellow fever vaccination. Researchers made TCR cDNA using 5'RACE template switching, and this step added a universal primer site and UMIs. TCRdb reprocessed the 5' RACE reads via MiXCR and lists one record per CDR3 protein. The table shows roughly 240,000 distinct CDR3 sequences, with roughly 6.8% occurring only once. V shed 4 bases, J shed 0 bases, and the junction held 1 base outside the gene matches. The CDR3 sequence is 14 residues long. Germline CDR1 and CDR2: SGHRS and YFSETQ. This TCR was sampled from a young man who received the YFV17D yellow fever vaccine. V usage is TRBV5-1 and J usage is TRBJ2-5, with 9 positions matching TRBD2. Sequenced here: CD4+ T cells sorted from PBMCs, sampled on the day of the yellow fever booster vaccination. CDR3 nucleotide sequence: TGCGCCAGCAGCGTAGCGGGGGACCAAGAGACCCAGTACTTC. Translating gives CASSVAGDQETQYF.